The source of this TCR beta chain is a study of response to subunit inactivated influenza vaccine. General study findings and limits: Authors suggested few new T cells are recruited by each seasonal influenza vaccination.

This clonotype was counted between two and nine times. Its matching antigen is unknown. TCRdb used MiXCR to reprocess the RT-PCR reads, holding one entry per CDR3 protein. The sample shows more than 700,000 distinct CDR3 sequences, 21% of them seen only once. The length of the CDR3 is 13 residues. Germline CDR1 reads SGHTA; CDR2 reads FQGNSA. Trimming shortened V by 5 bases and J by 6 bases, and 14 bases separated the two germline ends. The chain employs TRBV7-2 and TRBJ2-7; possibly TRBD2 for D (5 bases). The clonotype comes from a man aged 50-59 years who received an inactivated influenza vaccine. This material consisted of PBMCs from blood, taken about 5 days after vaccination. In DNA, the CDR3 is TGTGCCAGCAGCGCCATTGTCGGAGGCGAGCAGTACTTC. Its translation is CASSAIVGGEQYF.